The rows below give T cell receptor beta chains drawn from one sample of a study of CD8 T cells in ankylosing spondylitis. TCRdb re-derived calls from the 5' RACE reads in MiXCR, one entry per CDR3 protein. The sample lists fewer than 200,000 distinct CDR3 sequences, about 18% occurring once. The source material was blood, either unsorted or a sorted T cell fraction (not recorded which). The receptors shown here come from a male donor aged 10 to 30 with ankylosing spondylitis or in good health (not recorded which). The CDR3 runs from the conserved cysteine through the conserved F or W. D genes are given only for firm matches. Clone size appears in some rows only: once, few, many, or a class for an expanded clone.

J | D | V | size | DNA | CDR3
TRBJ2-1 | - | TRBV12-3/TRBV12-4 | many | TGTGCCAGCGCCCTCTTTGATGAGCAGTTCTTC | CASALFDEQFF
TRBJ2-2 | TRBD1 | TRBV18 | - | TGTGCCAGCTCACCTTCGGGACAGGGAAACACCGGGGAGCTGTTTTTT | CASSPSGQGNTGELFF
TRBJ2-1 | - | TRBV14 | many | TGTGCCAGCAGCCAAGGACTAGTTACTGAGCAGTTCTTC | CASSQGLVTEQFF
TRBJ2-3 | - | TRBV27 | - | TGTGCCAGCAGCCTTACAGGGTACACAGATACGCAGTATTTT | CASSLTGYTDTQYF
TRBJ2-6 | - | TRBV7-9 | - | TGTGCCAGCAGCCACCTCGAGGGTTCCGGGGCCAACGTCCTGACTTTC | CASSHLEGSGANVLTF
TRBJ2-5 | - | TRBV12-3/TRBV12-4 | many | TGTGCCAGCAGTCGACCGGGCCAAGAGACCCAGTACTTC | CASSRPGQETQYF
TRBJ2-1 | - | TRBV4-2 | many | TGTGCCAGCAGCCAAGAAGGTTTAAAAAACAATGAGCAGTTCTTC | CASSQEGLKNNEQFF
TRBJ2-5 | - | TRBV12-3/TRBV12-4 | many | TGTGCCAGCAACAGTCAGCTGGGGGAGACCCAGTACTTC | CASNSQLGETQYF
TRBJ2-7 | - | TRBV20-1 | many | TGCAGTGCTAGACAATCGACCGGTACCTACGAGCAGTACTTC | CSARQSTGTYEQYF
TRBJ1-2 | TRBD1 | TRBV2 | many | TGTGCCAGCACCACCAGAAGCCCGGGACAGGGGGCGCCTGGCTACACCTTC | CASTTRSPGQGAPGYTF
TRBJ1-2 | - | TRBV5-4 | - | TGTGCCAGCAGCTTTCCTCAGGGGATTGCCGGTGGCTACACCTTC | CASSFPQGIAGGYTF
TRBJ2-2 | TRBD1 | TRBV7-9 | many | TGTGCCAGCAGTTCTGCCGGGACAGGGAACCGGGCGGAGCTGTTTTTT | CASSSAGTGNRAELFF
TRBJ2-7 | TRBD1 | TRBV3-1 | many | TGTGCCAGCAGCCAAGACCACCGGGACAGGGTGCAGGGGCAGTACTTC | CASSQDHRDRVQGQYF
TRBJ2-2 | - | TRBV7-2 | many | TGTGCCAGCAGCTTAGCCAAAACAGGGAACACCGGGGAGCTGTTTTTT | CASSLAKTGNTGELFF
TRBJ2-1 | TRBD2 | TRBV27 | many | TGTGCCAGCAGTTTAGGGTCTAGCGGTAACAATGAGCAGTTCTTC | CASSLGSSGNNEQFF
TRBJ1-2 | - | TRBV5-1 | many | TGCGCCAGCAGCTCGAACTCAGTCGAAGGCGGCTACACCTTC | CASSSNSVEGGYTF
TRBJ2-1 | TRBD2 | TRBV20-1 | many | TGCAGTGCTAGAGTGGTAATAGCGGGAGTCCCCGCCTCCTACAATGAGCAGTTCTTC | CSARVVIAGVPASYNEQFF
TRBJ2-2 | - | TRBV19 | - | TGTGCCAGTAGTATCCGGGACCAACCGAACACCGGGGAGCTGTTTTTT | CASSIRDQPNTGELFF
TRBJ2-1 | TRBD1 | TRBV3-1 | many | TGTGCCAGCAGCTTGCGACAGGGGCACAATGAGCAGTTCTTC | CASSLRQGHNEQFF
TRBJ2-2 | TRBD1 | TRBV12-3/TRBV12-4 | many | TGTGCCAGCAGATGGACAGGGTCCGGGGAGCTGTTTTTT | CASRWTGSGELFF
TRBJ2-5 | - | TRBV27 | many | TGTGCCAGCGCCCAGGGGCCGTCGGGAGAGACCCAGTACTTC | CASAQGPSGETQYF
TRBJ2-7 | - | TRBV19 | - | TGTGCCAGTAGTAAGGGGAGAGCCGAGCAGTACTTC | CASSKGRAEQYF
TRBJ2-4 | TRBD2 | TRBV4-3 | - | TGCGCCAGCAGCCAAGATCAAGGAGGGAGGGAGTACTTC | CASSQDQGGREYF
TRBJ2-1 | TRBD2 | TRBV20-1 | many | TGCAGTGCCTTAGCGGGAGGGACGGTTGTGCAGTTCTTC | CSALAGGTVVQFF
TRBJ2-3 | - | TRBV5-1 | many | TGCGCCAGCAGCAAGGACGGCACAGATACGCAGTATTTT | CASSKDGTDTQYF
TRBJ2-7 | - | TRBV20-1 | - | TGCAGTGCTAGAGGGGCTAGCAGAGCCTACGAGCAGTACTTC | CSARGASRAYEQYF
TRBJ2-1 | TRBD2 | TRBV6-2/TRBV6-3 | - | TGTGCCAGCAGTTACTCGACAGGGACTAGCGGTTCAAGCTCCTACAATGAGCAGTTCTTC | CASSYSTGTSGSSSYNEQFF
TRBJ2-2 | - | TRBV6-5 | many | TGTGCCAGCAGACAAGGGGGGACCGGGGAGCTGTTTTTT | CASRQGGTGELFF
TRBJ2-2 | - | TRBV30 | many | TGTGCCTGGTTGCCAGGGGACGCGAACACCGGGGAGCTGTTTTTT | CAWLPGDANTGELFF
TRBJ1-1 | - | TRBV4-1 | many | TGCGCCAGCAGTCCTTCTGTAGACAGGCCGAACACTGAAGCTTTCTTT | CASSPSVDRPNTEAFF
TRBJ2-2 | - | TRBV7-9 | many | TGTGCCAGCAGCTTAGTGGGGACGGCGAACACCGGGGAGCTGTTTTTT | CASSLVGTANTGELFF
TRBJ2-6 | TRBD1 | TRBV5-6 | - | TGTGCCAGCAGCTTGGGGCAGGGGGCTTCCAACGTCCTGACTTTC | CASSLGQGASNVLTF
TRBJ1-3 | TRBD1 | TRBV10-3 | many | TGTGCCACAGGGACAGGCTCGGGGTCCGGAAACACCATATATTTT | CATGTGSGSGNTIYF
TRBJ2-3 | - | TRBV6-5 | many | TGTGCCAGCAGGACGACTCTCACAGATACGCAGTATTTT | CASRTTLTDTQYF
TRBJ2-1 | - | TRBV7-2 | many | TGTGCCAGCAGCTTAGGGTCGGGCTACAATGAGCAGTTCTTC | CASSLGSGYNEQFF
TRBJ1-5 | TRBD1 | TRBV6-1 | many | TGTGCCAGCAGTGAATCTGGACAGGGTAGGCAGCCCCAGCATTTT | CASSESGQGRQPQHF
TRBJ1-2 | - | TRBV7-3 | many | TGTGCCAGCAGCGCCCAAAGGGGGGTTGACTATGGCTACACCTTC | CASSAQRGVDYGYTF
TRBJ2-1 | - | TRBV7-6 | few | TGTGCCAGCATAGGGCTACACCACAATGAGCAGTTCTTC | CASIGLHHNEQFF
TRBJ1-1 | TRBD1 | TRBV20-1 | few | TGCAGTGCTATCCACGCGACAGGGGGCCCTGAAGCTTTCTTT | CSAIHATGGPEAFF
TRBJ2-1 | TRBD2 | TRBV5-1 | many | TGCGCCAGCAGCTTTACTAGCGAAAGGGAGCAGTTCTTC | CASSFTSEREQFF
TRBJ1-6 | - | TRBV10-3 | many | TGTGCCATCAGTGAGAGGGAACGGGGGTCACCCCTCCACTTT | CAISERERGSPLHF
TRBJ1-3 | - | TRBV30 | few | TGTGCCTGGAGTGTTTTGATAGGAAACACCATATATTTT | CAWSVLIGNTIYF
TRBJ1-1 | TRBD1 | TRBV5-1 | many | TGCGCCAGCAGCGCCGGACAGGGTGGCACTGAAGCTGTCTTT | CASSAGQGGTEAVF
TRBJ1-5 | TRBD1 | TRBV19 | many | TGTGCCAGTAGTAGGGACAGGGACCAGCCCCAGCATTTT | CASSRDRDQPQHF
TRBJ1-2 | TRBD1 | TRBV4-2 | many | TGTGCCAGCAGCGAGACAGGGGAGTTCTATGGCTACACCTTC | CASSETGEFYGYTF
TRBJ1-3 | TRBD1 | TRBV29-1 | few | TGCAGCGGGACAGGGACTGGAAACACCATATATTTT | CSGTGTGNTIYF
TRBJ1-2 | - | TRBV11-3 | few | TGTGCCAGCAGCCATGGGCCCTTGGGCTACACCTTC | CASSHGPLGYTF
TRBJ2-1 | - | TRBV4-2 | many | TGTGCCAGCAGCCAAGAGGTGGGGGGCTCCTACAATGAGCAGTTCTTC | CASSQEVGGSYNEQFF
TRBJ2-4 | - | TRBV6-6 | many | TGTGCCAGCAGTTACTCGACGCCCCCGGCCCTGCACTTC | CASSYSTPPALHF
TRBJ2-4 | - | TRBV5-1 | many | TGCGCCAGCAGCTTGGTCGTGACAGGTCCAGGTTCGGCCAAAAACATTCAGTACTTC | CASSLVVTGPGSAKNIQYF
TRBJ2-1 | TRBD2 | TRBV6-5 | - | TGTGCCAGCAGTTACTCGAGGGGAACTAGCGGGATATACGATGAGCAGTTCTTC | CASSYSRGTSGIYDEQFF
TRBJ2-7 | TRBD2 | TRBV20-1 | many | TGCAGTGCTAGAGATCGGCCCCGAGCGGGGGGTGTCTCCTACGAGCAGTACTTC | CSARDRPRAGGVSYEQYF
TRBJ2-3 | TRBD2 | TRBV4-2 | many | TGTGCCAGCAGCACGTCCGGGACTAGCGGGGGGAGTGCGCAGTATTTT | CASSTSGTSGGSAQYF
TRBJ1-1 | TRBD1 | TRBV6-5 | many | TGTGCCAGCACCTGGGGGACAGGGAACACTGAAGCTTTCTTT | CASTWGTGNTEAFF
TRBJ2-1 | TRBD1 | TRBV7-9 | many | TGTGCCAGCAGCTTCTATGGGGACAGCAGCTACAATGAGCAGTTCTTC | CASSFYGDSSYNEQFF
TRBJ2-4 | - | TRBV7-9 | - | TGTGCCAGCAGCTTAGTCCCGGGAGATTCGAAAAACATTCAGTACTTC | CASSLVPGDSKNIQYF
TRBJ2-3 | TRBD1 | TRBV5-4 | - | TGTGCCAGCAGCTTGAAGAGGGACAGCCTCACAGATACGCAGTATTTT | CASSLKRDSLTDTQYF
TRBJ1-1 | - | TRBV29-1 | - | TGCAGCGTCCTGGAAGGGCCACCCTCGGGGACTGAAGCTTTCTTT | CSVLEGPPSGTEAFF
TRBJ2-1 | TRBD2 | TRBV29-1 | - | TGCAGCGTTCAACGGGAGGGGCGCAATGAGCAGTTCTTC | CSVQREGRNEQFF
TRBJ2-2 | TRBD1 | TRBV15 | - | TGTGCCACCAGCCCGACAGGGTACACCGGGGAGCTGTTTTTT | CATSPTGYTGELFF